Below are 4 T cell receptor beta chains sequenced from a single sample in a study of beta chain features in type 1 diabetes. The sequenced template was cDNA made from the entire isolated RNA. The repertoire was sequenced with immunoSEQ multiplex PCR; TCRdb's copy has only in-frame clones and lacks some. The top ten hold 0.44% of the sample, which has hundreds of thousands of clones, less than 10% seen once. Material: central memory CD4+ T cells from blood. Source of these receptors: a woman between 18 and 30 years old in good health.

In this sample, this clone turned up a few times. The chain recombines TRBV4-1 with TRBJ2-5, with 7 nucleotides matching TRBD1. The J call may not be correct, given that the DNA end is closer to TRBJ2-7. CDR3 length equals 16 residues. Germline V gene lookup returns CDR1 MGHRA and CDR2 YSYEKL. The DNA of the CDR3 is TGCGCCAGCAGCCAAACGACAGGGCGGCGATCCTACGAGCAGTACTTC. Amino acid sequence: CASSQTTGRRSYEQYF.

In DNA, the CDR3 is TGTGCCAGCAGCCAAGAATATGGGTCCGGCGGACTAGCGGTCCAAGAGACCCAGTACTTC. Amino acids: CASSQEYGSGGLAVQETQYF. J is TRBJ2-5 and V is TRBV4-2; 10 bases map to TRBD2. Germline values: CDR1 LGHNA, CDR2 YNFKEQ. Trimming removed 0 bases from V and 1 base from J; junction bases left unmatched: 14. The CDR3 runs 20 residues.

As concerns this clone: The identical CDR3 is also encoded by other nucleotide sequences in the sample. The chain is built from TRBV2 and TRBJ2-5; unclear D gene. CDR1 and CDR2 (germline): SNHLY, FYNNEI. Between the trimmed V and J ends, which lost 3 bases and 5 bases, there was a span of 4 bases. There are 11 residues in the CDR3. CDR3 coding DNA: TGTGCCAGCAGTGAGGGTGAGACCCAGTACTTC. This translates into CASSEGETQYF.

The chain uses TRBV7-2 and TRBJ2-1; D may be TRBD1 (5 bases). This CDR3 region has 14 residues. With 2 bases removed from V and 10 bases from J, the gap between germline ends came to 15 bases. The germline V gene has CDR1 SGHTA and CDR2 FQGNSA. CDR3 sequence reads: CASSLTSGRQEQFF. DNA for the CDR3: TGTGCCAGCAGCTTAACGTCGGGCCGACAGGAGCAGTTCTTC.